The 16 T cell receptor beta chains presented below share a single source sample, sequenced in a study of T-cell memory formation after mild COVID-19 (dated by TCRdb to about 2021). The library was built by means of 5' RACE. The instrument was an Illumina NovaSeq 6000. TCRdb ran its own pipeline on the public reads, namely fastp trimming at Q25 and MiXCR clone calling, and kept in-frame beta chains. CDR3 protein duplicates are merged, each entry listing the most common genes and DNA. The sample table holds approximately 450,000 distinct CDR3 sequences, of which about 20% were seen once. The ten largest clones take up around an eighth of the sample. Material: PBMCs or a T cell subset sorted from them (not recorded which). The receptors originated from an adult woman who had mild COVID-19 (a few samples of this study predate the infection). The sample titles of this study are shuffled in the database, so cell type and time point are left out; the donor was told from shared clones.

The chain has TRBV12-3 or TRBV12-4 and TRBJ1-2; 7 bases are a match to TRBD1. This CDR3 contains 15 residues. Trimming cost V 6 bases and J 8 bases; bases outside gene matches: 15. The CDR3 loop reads CASSTRQGRPEGYTF. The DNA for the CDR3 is TGTGCCAGCAGCACTCGACAGGGTAGGCCGGAGGGCTACACCTTC.

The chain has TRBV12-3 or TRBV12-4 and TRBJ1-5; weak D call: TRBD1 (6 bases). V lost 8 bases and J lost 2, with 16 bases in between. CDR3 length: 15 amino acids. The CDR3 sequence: CASHLSGAGNQPQHF. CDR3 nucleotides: TGTGCCAGCCATCTGTCGGGGGCGGGCAATCAGCCCCAGCATTTT.

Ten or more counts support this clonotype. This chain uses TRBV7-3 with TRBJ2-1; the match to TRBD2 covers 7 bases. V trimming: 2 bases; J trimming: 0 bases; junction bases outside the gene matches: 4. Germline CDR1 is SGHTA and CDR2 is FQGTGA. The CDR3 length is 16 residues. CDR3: CASSLYGGSSYNEQFF. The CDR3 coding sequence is TGTGCCAGCAGCTTATACGGCGGGAGCTCCTACAATGAGCAGTTCTTC. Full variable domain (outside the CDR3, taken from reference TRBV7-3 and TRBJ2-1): GAGVSQTPSNKVTEKGKYVELRCDPISGHTALYWYRQSLGQGPEFLIYFQGTGAADDSGLPNDRFFAVRPEGSVSTLKIQRTERGDSAVYLCASSLYGGSSYNEQFFGPGTRLTVL.

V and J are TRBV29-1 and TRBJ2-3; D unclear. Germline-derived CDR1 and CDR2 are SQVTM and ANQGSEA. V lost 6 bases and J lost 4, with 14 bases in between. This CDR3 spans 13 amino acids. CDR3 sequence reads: CSVYQRGADTQYF. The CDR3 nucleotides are TGCAGCGTCTACCAACGAGGAGCAGATACGCAGTATTTT.

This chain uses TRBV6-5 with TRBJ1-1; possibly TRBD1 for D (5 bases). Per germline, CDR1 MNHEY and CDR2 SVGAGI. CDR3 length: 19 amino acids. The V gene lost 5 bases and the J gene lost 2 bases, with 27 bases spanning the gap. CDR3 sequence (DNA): TGTGCCAGCAGTCCCCTGGTTCAGCCAGGGCCTAGGGGAAACACTGAAGCTTTCTTT. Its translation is CASSPLVQPGPRGNTEAFF.

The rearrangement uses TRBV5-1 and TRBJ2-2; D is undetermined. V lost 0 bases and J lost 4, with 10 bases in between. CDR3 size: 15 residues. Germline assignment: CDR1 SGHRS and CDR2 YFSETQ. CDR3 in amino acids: CASSLGGLLTGELFF. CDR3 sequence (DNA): TGCGCCAGCAGCTTGGGCGGCCTTCTCACCGGGGAGCTGTTTTTT. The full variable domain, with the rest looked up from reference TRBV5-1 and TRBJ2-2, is KAGVTQTPRYLIKTRGQQVTLSCSPISGHRSVSWYQQTPGQGLQFLFEYFSETQRNKGNFPGRFSGRQFSNSRSEMNVSTLELGDSALYLCASSLGGLLTGELFFGEGSRLTVL.

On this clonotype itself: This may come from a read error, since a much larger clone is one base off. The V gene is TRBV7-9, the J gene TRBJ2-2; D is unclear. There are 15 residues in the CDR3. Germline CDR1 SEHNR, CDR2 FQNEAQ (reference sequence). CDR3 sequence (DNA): TGTGACAGCAGCTTAGTCGGAGTAAACACCGGGGAGCTGTTTTTT. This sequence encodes CDSSLVGVNTGELFF.

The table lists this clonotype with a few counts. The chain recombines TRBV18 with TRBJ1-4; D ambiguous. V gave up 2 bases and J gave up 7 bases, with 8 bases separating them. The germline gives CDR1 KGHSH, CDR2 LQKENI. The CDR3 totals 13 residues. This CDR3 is CASSPGVFEKLFF. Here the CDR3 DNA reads TGTGCCAGCTCACCAGGGGTTTTTGAAAAACTGTTTTTT.

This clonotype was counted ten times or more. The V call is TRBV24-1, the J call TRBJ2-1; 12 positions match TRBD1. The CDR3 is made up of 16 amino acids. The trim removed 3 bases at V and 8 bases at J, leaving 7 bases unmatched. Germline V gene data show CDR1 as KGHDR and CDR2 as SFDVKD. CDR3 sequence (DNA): TGTGCCACCAGTGATCCCGGGACAGGGGGCTCGGATGAGCAGTTCTTC. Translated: CATSDPGTGGSDEQFF.

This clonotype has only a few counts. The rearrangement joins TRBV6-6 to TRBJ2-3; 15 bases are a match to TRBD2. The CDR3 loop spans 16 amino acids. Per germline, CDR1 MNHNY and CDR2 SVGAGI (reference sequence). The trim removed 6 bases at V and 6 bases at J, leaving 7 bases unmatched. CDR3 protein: CASRTGLAGGYDTQYF. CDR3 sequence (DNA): TGTGCCAGCAGGACCGGACTAGCGGGAGGGTATGATACGCAGTATTTT.

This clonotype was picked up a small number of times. Here the CDR3 reads CASSFRGETQYF. In nucleotides, the CDR3 is TGTGCCAGCAGCTTCCGGGGAGAGACCCAGTACTTC. The rearrangement links TRBV11-2 to TRBJ2-5, with D tentatively TRBD2 (5 bases). Germline V gene data show CDR1 as SGHAT and CDR2 as FQNNGV. The V gene lost 3 bases and the J gene lost 4 bases, with 6 bases spanning the gap. CDR3 length: 12 amino acids.

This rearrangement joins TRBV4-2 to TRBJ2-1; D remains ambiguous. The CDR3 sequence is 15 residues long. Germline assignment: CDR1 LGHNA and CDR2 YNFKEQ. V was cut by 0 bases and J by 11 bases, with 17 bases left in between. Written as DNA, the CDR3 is TGTGCCAGCAGCCAAGAGAAATCCGTCCGGACCCAGCAGTTCTTC. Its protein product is CASSQEKSVRTQQFF.

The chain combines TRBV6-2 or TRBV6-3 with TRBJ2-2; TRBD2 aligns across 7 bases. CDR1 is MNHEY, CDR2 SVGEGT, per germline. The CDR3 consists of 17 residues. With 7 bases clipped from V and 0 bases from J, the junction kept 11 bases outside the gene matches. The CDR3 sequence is CASTFSTGLANTGELFF. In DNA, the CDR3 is TGTGCCAGCACCTTTTCGACTGGACTAGCGAACACCGGGGAGCTGTTTTTT.

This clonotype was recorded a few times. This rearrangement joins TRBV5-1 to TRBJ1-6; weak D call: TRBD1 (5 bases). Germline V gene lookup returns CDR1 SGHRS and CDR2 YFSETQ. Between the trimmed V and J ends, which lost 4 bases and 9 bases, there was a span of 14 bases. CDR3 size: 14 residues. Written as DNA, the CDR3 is TGCGCCAGCAGCCCTGACGGGACCTTTTCACCCCTCCACTTT. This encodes CASSPDGTFSPLHF.

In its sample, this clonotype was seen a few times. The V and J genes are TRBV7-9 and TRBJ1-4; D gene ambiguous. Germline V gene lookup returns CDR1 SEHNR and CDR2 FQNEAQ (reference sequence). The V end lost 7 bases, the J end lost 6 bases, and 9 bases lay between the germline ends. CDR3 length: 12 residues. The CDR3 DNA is TGTGCCAGCACCCCGGTGGATGAAAAACTGTTTTTT. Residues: CASTPVDEKLFF.

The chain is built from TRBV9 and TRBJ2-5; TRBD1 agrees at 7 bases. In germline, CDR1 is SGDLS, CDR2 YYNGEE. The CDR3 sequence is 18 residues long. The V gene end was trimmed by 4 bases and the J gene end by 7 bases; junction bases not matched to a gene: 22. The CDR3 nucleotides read TGTGCCAGCAGCTCAGAAGGGGCCTTTAAGACAGGGTCGGGGACCCAGTACTTC. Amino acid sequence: CASSSEGAFKTGSGTQYF.